This note documents a single T cell receptor beta chain sequence. The target antigen is unknown. This entry belongs to a study of PD-L1 blockade in urothelial cancer. Notes on the study in general: At the 3-week point, tumor-associated blood clones expanded more in durable-benefit patients.

This CDR3 spans 19 amino acids. V was pared by 0 bases and J by 0 bases, with 10 bases of the junction left unmatched. Germline V gene data show CDR1 as GTSNPN and CDR2 as SVGIG (reference sequence). This table comes from immunoSEQ multiplex PCR, and its TCRdb copy is limited to in-frame clones, with some not included. The sample lists tens of thousands of clones; 88% were seen once. The time point: peripheral blood 6 weeks after treatment start. The chain carries TRBV30 and TRBJ2-1; the match to TRBD2 covers 11 bases. The TCR originated in a man aged 60-69 years with urothelial cancer. This specimen consisted of PBMCs, obtained around atezolizumab (anti-PD-L1) treatment. The CDR3: CAWSVGLAGGISSYNEQFF. CDR3 nucleotide sequence: TGTGCCTGGAGTGTTGGGTTAGCGGGGGGGATAAGCTCCTACAATGAGCAGTTCTTC.